This T cell receptor beta chain was sequenced for a study of cytomegalovirus exposure and HLA in healthy donors. A note on this clone: Its antigen is not identified.

CDR1 MDHEN and CDR2 SYDVKM come from the germline V gene. The CDR3 sequence is 11 residues long. Trimming at V came to 5 bases and at J to 15 bases, leaving 5 bases not matched to a gene. Study-wide results and caveats: When analyzed later, a missense DCLRE1C variant was found to be linked to TCR beta V- and J-gene trimming. Some V segments (TRBV6-2 and TRBV6-3 among them) were excluded as indistinguishable. Specificity of a few CMV-associated chains for CMV antigens was verified in vitro. As was reported, the classifier diagnosed cytomegalovirus status with high specificity and sensitivity.

A multiplex PCR was run with 60 Vbeta primers and 13 Jbeta primers. Produced via immunoSEQ multiplex PCR; TCRdb's table is partial and in-frame only. This sample's table reports about 120,000 clones. The chain joins TRBV28 to TRBJ2-3; 10 nucleotides line up with TRBD1. Source material: PBMCs. This clonotype was obtained from a man aged 18 to 30 in good health and CMV-seronegative. The CDR3 reads CASSTTGGSYF. As DNA, the CDR3 is TGTGCCAGCAGTACGACAGGGGGCAGTTATTTT.